This T cell receptor (beta chain) stems from a study of cytomegalovirus exposure and HLA in healthy donors. The PCR had 60 Vbeta and 13 Jbeta primers. The method was immunoSEQ multiplex PCR; TCRdb's version includes in-frame clones alone and lacks a portion of them. The sample holds over 150,000 clones; approximately 79% are singletons and the top ten take about 2.3%. Concerning this clone itself: Its cognate antigen is unknown.

General study findings and limits: Among donors in an Asian-associated ancestry cluster, a later analysis reportedly found fewer N-insertions than the approximately 700-donor mean.

The CDR3 is 15 amino acids. Trimming cost V 3 bases and J 2 bases; bases outside gene matches: 1. CDR1 is SGHAT and CDR2 is FQNNGV in the germline V gene. What was sequenced was PBMCs. This chain connects TRBV11-2 to TRBJ2-1; 10 bases are a match to TRBD1. This sequence was found in a male donor in good health and CMV-seronegative. In DNA form, the CDR3 reads TGTGCCAGCAGCTTCGGACAGGGGGCCTACAATGAGCAGTTCTTC. Protein product: CASSFGQGAYNEQFF.